What follows are 4 T cell receptor beta chains derived from one specimen sequenced in a study of blood T cell repertoires in COVID-19. Clones were read by immunoSEQ multiplex PCR, and TCRdb kept only the in-frame ones, dropping some. The sample carries more than 150,000 clones, 80% recorded once. Material: peripheral blood. These receptors originate from a man between 60 and 75 years old with acute or convalescent COVID-19.

This rearrangement joins TRBV2 to TRBJ2-5; 9 bases are a match to TRBD2. Trimming removed 4 bases from V and 5 bases from J; junction bases left unmatched: 8. This CDR3 is built from 15 residues. Germline lookup yields CDR1 SNHLY and CDR2 FYNNEI. The CDR3 nucleotides read TGTGCCAGCAGTGCCAGGACTAGCGCCCGCGAGACCCAGTACTTC. Encoded protein: CASSARTSARETQYF.

CDR3 loop: CASATGVETQYF. The CDR3 DNA reads TGTGCCAGCGCTACAGGGGTCGAGACCCAGTACTTC. V gene TRBV21-1 combines with J gene TRBJ2-5; the D call in the table, TRBD1, was not verified against the DNA. TRBV21-1 is an annotated pseudogene. The length of the CDR3 is 12 residues.

V is TRBV4-2 and J is TRBJ1-6; TRBD1 matches 7 bases. The germline CDR1 and CDR2 sequences are LGHNA and YNFKEQ. This CDR3 is 16 amino acids long. V trimming: 7 bases; J trimming: 8 bases; junction bases outside the gene matches: 14. Written as DNA, the CDR3 is TGTGCCAGCACCAACAAATGGGGGACAGTTGATTCACCCCTCCACTTT. It specifies CASTNKWGTVDSPLHF.

In its sample, this clone was seen once. The chain carries TRBV19 and TRBJ1-2; TRBD1 matches 9 bases. Germline lookup yields CDR1 LNHDA and CDR2 SQIVND (reference sequence). V was pared by 4 bases and J by 2 bases, with 2 bases of the junction left unmatched. The CDR3 extends over 14 amino acids. CDR3 DNA sequence: TGTGCCAGTAGTAAACAGGGGGCGAACTATGGCTACACCTTC. Its protein product is CASSKQGANYGYTF.